This T cell receptor (beta chain) was recovered during a study of cytomegalovirus exposure and HLA in healthy donors. Across the study: Earlier findings included roughly 120 million unique TCR beta sequences obtained from about 179 million T cells.

PCR amplification relied on 60 Vbeta primers (plus 13 Jbeta primers). The table came from immunoSEQ multiplex PCR; TCRdb's copy has only in-frame clones and leaves some out. Of tens of thousands of clones listed, around three fifths are singletons. On this clone itself: Its target is not known.

Findings and limits, study-wide: The study had only CMV serostatus as immune exposure information.

The V gene lost 4 bases and the J gene lost 2 bases, with 12 bases spanning the gap. The germline gives CDR1 SGHTA, CDR2 FQGNSA. The CDR3 runs to 14 residues. This TCR was recovered from a boy younger than 18 in good health and CMV-seropositive. The sequenced sample was PBMCs. This rearrangement joins TRBV7-2 to TRBJ2-7; no definite D call. The DNA of the CDR3 is TGTGCCAGCAGCTCCCCTGAGGCCACCTACGAGCAGTACTTC. Protein product: CASSSPEATYEQYF. Variable domain in full (rest from reference TRBV7-2 and TRBJ2-7): GAGVSQSPSNKVTEKGKDVELRCDPISGHTALYWYRQSLGQGLEFLIYFQGNSAPDKSGLPSDRFSAERTGGSVSTLTIQRTQQEDSAVYLCASSSPEATYEQYFGPGTRLTVT.